Sequencing of this TCR beta chain was carried out in a study of OX40 agonist ivuxolimab in advanced cancers. Study details: Ivuxolimab is a fully human IgG2 antibody that activates OX40 (CD134). Having had anti-PD-1, anti-PD-L1 or anti-CTLA-4 therapy before was allowed, and about 42% had some.

Assay: immunoSEQ multiplex PCR; the TCRdb copy retains only in-frame clones and omits some. The sample carries around 63,000 clones, around 74% recorded once. Study-wide findings and caveats: With doses of 0.1 to 3.0 mg/kg, CD4+ and CD8+ blood T cells had undergone clonal expansion by week 6.

As concerns this clone: What it recognizes is unknown.

The CDR3 sequence is 16 residues long. Germline V CDR1 and CDR2: SGHTA, FQGNSA. V lost 7 bases, J lost 7 bases, and 24 bases lay in between. The sequencing used CD4+ or CD8+ T cells sorted from blood, collected in a trial of the OX40 agonist ivuxolimab. The TCR was taken from an adult with an advanced solid tumor such as melanoma, head and neck, liver or kidney cancer. The chain carries TRBV7-2 and TRBJ2-3; D is undetermined. DNA of the CDR3: TGTGCCAGCAACCAAAACGCCCCGGGCGTCCCAAATACGCAGTATTTT. Protein sequence: CASNQNAPGVPNTQYF.